This TCR beta chain was retrieved from a study of shared clonotypes between healthy human individuals. Clones were read by immunoSEQ multiplex PCR, and TCRdb kept only the in-frame ones, dropping some. This repertoire shows around 940,000 clones, roughly 72% found once; its top ten account for roughly 1.5%. This clone has only one observation. Sequencing was done on a sample of memory CD4+ T cells sorted from blood. Subset indicated: CD45RA-negative fraction. The TCR originated in a man aged 18 to 30 in good health.

CDR3 loop: CAWTRGTNQPQHF. CDR3 nucleotide sequence: TGTGCCTGGACGAGGGGGACTAATCAGCCCCAGCATTTT. The chain joins TRBV30 to TRBJ1-5; a weak D match, TRBD1 (6 bases). The V gene lost 4 bases and the J gene lost 4 bases, with 11 bases spanning the gap. CDR1 is GTSNPN and CDR2 is SVGIG in the germline V gene (reference sequence). The CDR3 runs 13 residues.